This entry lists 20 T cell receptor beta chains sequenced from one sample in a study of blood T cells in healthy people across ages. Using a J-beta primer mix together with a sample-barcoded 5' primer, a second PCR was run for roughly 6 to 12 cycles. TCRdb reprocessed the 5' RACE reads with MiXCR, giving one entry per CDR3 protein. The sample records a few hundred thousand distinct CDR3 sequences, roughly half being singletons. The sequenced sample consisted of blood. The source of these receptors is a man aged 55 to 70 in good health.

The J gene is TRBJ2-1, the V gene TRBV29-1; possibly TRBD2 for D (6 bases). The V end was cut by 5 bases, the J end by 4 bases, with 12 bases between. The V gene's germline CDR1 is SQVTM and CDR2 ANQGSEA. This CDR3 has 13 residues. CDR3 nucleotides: TGCAGCGTTCCGAAGGAGGGGTACAATGAGCAGTTCTTC. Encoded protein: CSVPKEGYNEQFF.

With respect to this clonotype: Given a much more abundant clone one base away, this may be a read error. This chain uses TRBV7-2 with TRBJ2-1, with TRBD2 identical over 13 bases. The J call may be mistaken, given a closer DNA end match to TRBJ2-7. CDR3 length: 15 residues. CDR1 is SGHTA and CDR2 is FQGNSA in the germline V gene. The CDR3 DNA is TGTGCCAGCAGCTCGACTAGCGGGGGGTACAATGAGCAGTACTTC. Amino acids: CASSSTSGGYNEQYF.

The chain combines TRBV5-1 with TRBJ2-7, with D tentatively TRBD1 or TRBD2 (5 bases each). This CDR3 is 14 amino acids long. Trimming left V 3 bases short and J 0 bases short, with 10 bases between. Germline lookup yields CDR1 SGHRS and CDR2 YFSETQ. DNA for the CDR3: TGCGCCAGCAGCTCCGGGACCAACTCCTACGAGCAGTACTTC. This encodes CASSSGTNSYEQYF.

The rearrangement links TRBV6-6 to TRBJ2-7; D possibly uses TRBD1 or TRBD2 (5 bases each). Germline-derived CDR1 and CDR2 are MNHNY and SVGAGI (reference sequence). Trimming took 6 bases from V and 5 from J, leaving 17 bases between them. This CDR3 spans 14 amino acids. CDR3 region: CASSRDGQFDEQYF. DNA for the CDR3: TGTGCCAGCAGCCGGGACGGGCAATTCGACGAGCAGTACTTC.

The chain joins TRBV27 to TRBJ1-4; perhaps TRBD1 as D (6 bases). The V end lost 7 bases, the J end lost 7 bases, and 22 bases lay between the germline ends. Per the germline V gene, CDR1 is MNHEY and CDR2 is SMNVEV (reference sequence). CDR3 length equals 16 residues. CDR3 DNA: TGTGCCAGCACCCATGCGGGAGGGGGGCAGGTTGAAAAACTGTTTTTT. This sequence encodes CASTHAGGGQVEKLFF.

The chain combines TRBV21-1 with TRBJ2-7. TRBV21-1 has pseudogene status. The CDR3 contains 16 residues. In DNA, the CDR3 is TGTGCCAGCAGCAAACTGAGACTGATCCTCCTGCACGAGCAGTACTTC. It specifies CASSKLRLILLHEQYF.

The CDR3 region is CASSFISLAKNIQYF. In DNA form, the CDR3 reads TGTGCCAGCAGTTTTATAAGCCTAGCCAAAAACATTCAGTACTTC. The chain carries TRBV28 and TRBJ2-4, with D uncertain. This CDR3 is 15 amino acids long. The germline gives CDR1 MDHEN, CDR2 SYDVKM. Trimming took 3 bases from V and 0 from J, leaving 9 bases between them.

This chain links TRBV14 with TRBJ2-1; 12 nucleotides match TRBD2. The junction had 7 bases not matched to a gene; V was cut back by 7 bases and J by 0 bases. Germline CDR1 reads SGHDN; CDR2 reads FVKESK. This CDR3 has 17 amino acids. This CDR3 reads CASTAWTSGISYNEQFF. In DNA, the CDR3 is TGTGCCAGCACGGCTTGGACTAGCGGGATCTCCTACAATGAGCAGTTCTTC.

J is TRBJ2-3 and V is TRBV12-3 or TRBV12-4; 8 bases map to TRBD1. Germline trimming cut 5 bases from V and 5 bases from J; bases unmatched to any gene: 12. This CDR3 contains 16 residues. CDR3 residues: CASSNLPDRVGDTQYF. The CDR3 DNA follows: TGTGCCAGCAGTAACCTCCCGGACAGGGTTGGAGATACGCAGTATTTT.

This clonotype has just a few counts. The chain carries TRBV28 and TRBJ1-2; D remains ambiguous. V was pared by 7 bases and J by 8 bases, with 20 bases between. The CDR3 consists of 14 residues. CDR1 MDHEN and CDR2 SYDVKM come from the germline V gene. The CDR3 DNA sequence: TGTGCCAGCACCGTCGTTTCGCCTCCCGGAGGCTACACCTTC. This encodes CASTVVSPPGGYTF.

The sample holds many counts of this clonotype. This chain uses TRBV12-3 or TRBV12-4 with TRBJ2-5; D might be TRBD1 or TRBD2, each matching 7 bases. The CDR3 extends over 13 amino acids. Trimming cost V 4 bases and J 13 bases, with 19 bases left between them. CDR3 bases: TGTGCCAGCAGTTCCAGACCAGGGGGACTATGGTACTTC. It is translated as CASSSRPGGLWYF.

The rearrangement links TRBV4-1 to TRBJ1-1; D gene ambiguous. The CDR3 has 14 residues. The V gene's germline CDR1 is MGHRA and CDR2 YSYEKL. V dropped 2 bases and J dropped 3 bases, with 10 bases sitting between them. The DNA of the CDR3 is TGCGCCAGCAGCCAACGTGAAGGCGACACTGAAGCTTTCTTT. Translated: CASSQREGDTEAFF.

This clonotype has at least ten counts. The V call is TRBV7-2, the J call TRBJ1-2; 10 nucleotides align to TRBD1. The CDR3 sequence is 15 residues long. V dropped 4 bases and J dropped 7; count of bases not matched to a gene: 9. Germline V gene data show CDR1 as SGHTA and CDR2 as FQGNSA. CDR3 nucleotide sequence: TGTGCCAGCAGCTGGCAGGGGACAGGGGAGAGTGGCTACACCTTC. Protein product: CASSWQGTGESGYTF.

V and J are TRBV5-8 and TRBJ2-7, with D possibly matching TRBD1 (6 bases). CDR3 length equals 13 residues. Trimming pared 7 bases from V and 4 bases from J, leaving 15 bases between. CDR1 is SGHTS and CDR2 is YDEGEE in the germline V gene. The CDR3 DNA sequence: TGTGCCAGCCGCCGGCGGACAGCGTACGAGCAGTACTTC. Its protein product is CASRRRTAYEQYF.

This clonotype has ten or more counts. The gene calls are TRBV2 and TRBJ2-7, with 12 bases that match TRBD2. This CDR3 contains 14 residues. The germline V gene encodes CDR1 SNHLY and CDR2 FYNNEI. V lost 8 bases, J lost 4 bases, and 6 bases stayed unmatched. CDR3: CASAPLAGGYEQYF. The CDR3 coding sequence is TGTGCCAGCGCCCCACTAGCGGGAGGTTACGAGCAGTACTTC.

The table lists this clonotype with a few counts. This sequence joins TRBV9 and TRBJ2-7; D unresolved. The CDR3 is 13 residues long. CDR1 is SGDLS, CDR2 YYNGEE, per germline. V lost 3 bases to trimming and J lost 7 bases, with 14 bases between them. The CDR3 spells CASSGSQVGEQYF. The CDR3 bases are TGTGCCAGCAGCGGAAGTCAGGTGGGGGAGCAGTACTTC.

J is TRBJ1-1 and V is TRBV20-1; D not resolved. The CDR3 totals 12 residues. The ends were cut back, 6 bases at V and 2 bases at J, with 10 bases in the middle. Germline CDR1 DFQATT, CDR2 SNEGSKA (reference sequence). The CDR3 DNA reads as TGCAGTGCCACCTCAGGTAACACTGAAGCTTTCTTT. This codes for CSATSGNTEAFF.

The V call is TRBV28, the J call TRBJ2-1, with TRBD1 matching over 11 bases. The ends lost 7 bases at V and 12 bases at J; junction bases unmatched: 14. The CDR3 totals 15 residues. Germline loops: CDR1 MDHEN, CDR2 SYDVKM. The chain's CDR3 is CASKSVGQGAPGQFF. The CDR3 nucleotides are TGTGCCAGCAAGTCCGTAGGACAGGGGGCCCCCGGGCAGTTCTTC.

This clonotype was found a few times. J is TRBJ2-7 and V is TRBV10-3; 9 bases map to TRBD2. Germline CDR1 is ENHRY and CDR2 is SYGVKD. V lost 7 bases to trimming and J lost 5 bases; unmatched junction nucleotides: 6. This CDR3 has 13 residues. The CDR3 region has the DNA TGTGCCATCAATAGCGGGAGTGGGAACGAGCAGTACTTC. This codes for CAINSGSGNEQYF.

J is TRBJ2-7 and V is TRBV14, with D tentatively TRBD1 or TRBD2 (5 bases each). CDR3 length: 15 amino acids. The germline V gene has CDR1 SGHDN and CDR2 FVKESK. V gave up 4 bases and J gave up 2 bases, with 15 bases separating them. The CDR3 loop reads CASSRGAAKAYEQYF. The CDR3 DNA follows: TGTGCCAGCAGCCGAGGGGCTGCCAAGGCCTACGAGCAGTACTTC.